This T cell receptor (beta chain) was captured in a study of shared T cell receptors in the human thymus. CDR1 is MNHEY and CDR2 is SMNVEV in the germline V gene (reference sequence). This CDR3 region has 15 residues. V was pared by 5 bases and J by 1 base, with 2 bases of the junction left unmatched. TCRdb's table, derived via immunoSEQ multiplex PCR, lists solely in-frame clones and lacks some. The repertoire holds hundreds of thousands of clones, with about 89% as singletons. These sequences were also reported in another study, on human thymus T cells.

Sequencing was done on a sample of thymocytes. The chain has TRBV27 and TRBJ1-5; 10 nucleotides align to TRBD1. The sequence was obtained from a boy in the first two years of life with a congenital heart defect. This chain's CDR3 is CASSGGQGSNQPQHF. CDR3 in DNA: TGTGCCAGCAGTGGGGGACAGGGGAGCAATCAGCCCCAGCATTTT.